This is a list of T cell receptor beta chains from one sample in a study of neurological immune-mediated disorders. MiXCR, applied by TCRdb to the 5' RACE reads, yields one record per CDR3 protein. The profile shows 75,000 to 90,000 distinct CDR3 sequences, 9% to 12% of them singletons. The sample comprised PBMCs. The receptors shown here come from a man aged 35-49 years in good health. Both conserved end residues are trimmed from each CDR3. Fields, in order: J gene, V gene, CDR3 protein.

j_call: TRBJ2-2
v_call: TRBV2
cdr3_aa: ASSAHTGELF

j_call: TRBJ2-4
v_call: TRBV10-3
cdr3_aa: AISEHQGKNIQY

j_call: TRBJ2-2
v_call: TRBV5-1
cdr3_aa: ASSPTVGHTGELF

j_call: TRBJ2-1
v_call: TRBV15
cdr3_aa: ATSREYTRVHNEQF

j_call: TRBJ2-5
v_call: TRBV7-9
cdr3_aa: ASKKTGTQY

j_call: TRBJ2-7
v_call: TRBV5-1
cdr3_aa: ASSQGHPGAYEQY

j_call: TRBJ2-5
v_call: TRBV24-1
cdr3_aa: ATSETSGGTQY

j_call: TRBJ2-3
v_call: TRBV7-2
cdr3_aa: ASSFLQGGTQY

j_call: TRBJ2-2
v_call: TRBV5-6
cdr3_aa: ASSSRGTLNTGELF

j_call: TRBJ2-7
v_call: TRBV29-1
cdr3_aa: SVEDPSDISYEQY

j_call: TRBJ2-2
v_call: TRBV4-2
cdr3_aa: ASSQAPGRVSTGELF

j_call: TRBJ2-5
v_call: TRBV2
cdr3_aa: ASSVGGTYQETQY

j_call: TRBJ2-3
v_call: TRBV5-1
cdr3_aa: ASSLAPRLASTDTQY

j_call: TRBJ2-3
v_call: TRBV20-1
cdr3_aa: SATAGTGYTDTQY

j_call: TRBJ2-5
v_call: TRBV7-9
cdr3_aa: ASSLSTGRETQY

j_call: TRBJ2-4
v_call: TRBV25-1
cdr3_aa: AGETGVAKNIQY

j_call: TRBJ2-5
v_call: TRBV27
cdr3_aa: ASSGTSGRAVETQY

j_call: TRBJ2-7
v_call: TRBV11-2
cdr3_aa: ASSLGGSPYEQY

j_call: TRBJ2-2
v_call: TRBV7-3
cdr3_aa: ASSSFLRQGAKEGGELF